This entry lists 24 T cell receptor beta chains sequenced from one sample in a study of blood T cells in healthy people across ages. The second PCR ran roughly 7 to 12 cycles with a sample-barcoded 5' primer and J-beta primers. From the 5' RACE reads, TCRdb called clonotypes with MiXCR, one entry per CDR3 protein. The profile shows approximately 360,000 distinct CDR3 sequences, more than 45% of them singletons. Sequenced material: blood. The receptors derive from a man in his fifties or sixties in good health.

The V and J genes are TRBV6-2 or TRBV6-3 and TRBJ2-1; 7 bases match TRBD2. V was pared by 8 bases and J by 0 bases, with 7 bases of the junction left unmatched. The CDR3 length is 15 residues. The germline V gene has CDR1 MNHEY and CDR2 SVGEGT. The CDR3 loop is CASRIAGSSYNEQFF. CDR3 nucleotide sequence: TGTGCCAGCCGTATAGCGGGCAGCTCCTACAATGAGCAGTTCTTC.

This clonotype was observed many times. This chain joins TRBV4-2 and TRBJ1-5; D possibly corresponds to TRBD1 (5 bases). This CDR3 has 17 residues. Germline lookup yields CDR1 LGHNA and CDR2 YNFKEQ. The V end lost 2 bases, the J end lost 3 bases, and 17 bases lay between the germline ends. As DNA, the CDR3 is TGTGCCAGCAGCCAACCGAGGGCGGGGGACGTCAATCAGCCCCAGCATTTT. Protein sequence: CASSQPRAGDVNQPQHF.

The chain joins TRBV11-2 to TRBJ2-2; D uncertain. The V gene lost 3 bases and the J gene lost 8 bases, with 4 bases spanning the gap. Germline loops: CDR1 SGHAT, CDR2 FQNNGV. There are 11 residues in the CDR3. CDR3 sequence (DNA): TGTGCCAGCAGCTTTTTAGGGGAGCTGTTTTTT. Encoded protein: CASSFLGELFF.

The chain couples TRBV5-1 to TRBJ2-1; a possible D gene is TRBD2 (7 bases). The length of the CDR3 is 15 residues. Germline CDR1 and CDR2: SGHRS and YFSETQ. Trimming removed 4 bases from V and 4 bases from J, with 15 bases in between. The CDR3 coding sequence is TGCGCCAGCAGCCCAGAGGGGGGGCAATACAATGAGCAGTTCTTC. Protein product: CASSPEGGQYNEQFF.

This clonotype was seen once. The chain employs TRBV12-3 or TRBV12-4 and TRBJ2-3; 10 nucleotides agree with TRBD1. This CDR3 contains 15 residues. V gave up 6 bases and J gave up 3 bases; unmatched junction bases: 6. The DNA for the CDR3 is TGTGCCAGCAGGATTAGACAGGGGGCGACAGATACGCAGTATTTT. Its translation: CASRIRQGATDTQYF.

This clonotype was picked up many times. The chain links TRBV7-2 to TRBJ2-7; D remains ambiguous. V lost 0 bases to trimming and J lost 3 bases, with 9 bases between them. There are 14 residues in the CDR3. CDR1 and CDR2 from the germline V gene are SGHTA and FQGNSA. Written as DNA, the CDR3 is TGTGCCAGCAGCTTAGCGGCCGAAGACTACGAGCAGTACTTC. This gives the protein CASSLAAEDYEQYF. The full variable domain, completed using reference TRBV7-2 and TRBJ2-7, is GAGVSQSPSNKVTEKGKDVELRCDPISGHTALYWYRQSLGQGLEFLIYFQGNSAPDKSGLPSDRFSAERTGGSVSTLTIQRTQQEDSAVYLCASSLAAEDYEQYFGPGTRLTVT.

Only a few counts were recorded for this clonotype. The J gene is TRBJ2-7, the V gene TRBV4-3; 8 bases are shared with TRBD2. The germline CDR1 and CDR2 sequences are LGHNA and YSLEER. This CDR3 has 16 residues. The trim removed 0 bases at V and 2 bases at J, leaving 6 bases unmatched. CDR3 DNA sequence: TGCGCCAGCAGCCAAGATAGGAGCGGGAGTACCTACGAGCAGTACTTC. Translated: CASSQDRSGSTYEQYF.

This clonotype appeared a few times. V usage is TRBV7-3 and J usage is TRBJ2-1; TRBD2 aligns across 11 bases. CDR3 length: 15 amino acids. Germline V CDR1 and CDR2: SGHTA, FQGTGA. J was trimmed by 14 bases and V by 5 bases; bases with no gene match: 14. The DNA of the CDR3 is TGTGCCAGCAGCCCTGAGGCCCTAGCGGGAGGAGAAAAGTTCTTC. It yields the protein CASSPEALAGGEKFF. Based on the CDR3 plus reference TRBV7-3 and TRBJ2-1, the full variable domain is GAGVSQTPSNKVTEKGKYVELRCDPISGHTALYWYRQSLGQGPEFLIYFQGTGAADDSGLPNDRFFAVRPEGSVSTLKIQRTERGDSAVYLCASSPEALAGGEKFFGPGTRLTVL.

The chain employs TRBV14 and TRBJ2-1; D ambiguous. The CDR3 covers 16 residues. The germline V and J ends were trimmed by 4 bases and 15 bases, with 28 bases remaining between them. Per germline, CDR1 SGHDN and CDR2 FVKESK. This CDR3 reads CASSPPNLWAYNELFF. The CDR3 DNA follows: TGTGCCAGCAGCCCGCCGAATTTGTGGGCCTACAATGAGTTGTTCTTC. Complete variable domain (other parts from reference TRBV14 and TRBJ2-1): EAGVTQFPSHSVIEKGQTVTLRCDPISGHDNLYWYRRVMGKEIKFLLHFVKESKQDESGMPNNRFLAERTGGTYSTLKVQPAELEDSGVYFCASSPPNLWAYNELFFGPGTRLTVL.

This sequence joins TRBV21-1 and TRBJ2-7; the table's D call of TRBD1 was not tested on the DNA. TRBV21-1 is deemed a pseudogene. CDR3 length: 16 amino acids. This CDR3 is CASSKEVAGLPYEQYF. For the CDR3, the DNA is TGTGCCAGCAGCAAAGAGGTGGCGGGCCTACCCTACGAGCAGTACTTC.

V gene TRBV20-1 combines with J gene TRBJ2-4; 13 bases map to TRBD2. The J call is uncertain, as TRBJ2-7 better fits the DNA end. CDR3 length: 14 residues. In germline, CDR1 is DFQATT, CDR2 SNEGSKA (reference sequence). This CDR3 reads CSATSGGATHEQYF. DNA of the CDR3: TGCAGTGCAACTAGCGGGGGGGCTACCCACGAGCAGTACTTC.

This clonotype occurred a few times. The J gene is TRBJ2-4, the V gene TRBV11-2, with 8 positions matching TRBD1. With V trimmed by 5 bases and J by 1 base, 1 base remained unmatched. CDR3 length equals 14 residues. The V gene's germline CDR1 is SGHAT and CDR2 FQNNGV. CDR3 DNA: TGTGCCAGCAGCGACAGGGGTGCCAAAAACATTCAGTACTTC. This sequence encodes CASSDRGAKNIQYF. Based on the CDR3 plus reference TRBV11-2 and TRBJ2-4, the full variable domain is EAGVAQSPRYKIIEKRQSVAFWCNPISGHATLYWYQQILGQGPKLLIQFQNNGVVDDSQLPKDRFSAERLKGVDSTLKIQPAKLEDSAVYLCASSDRGAKNIQYFGAGTRLSVL.

This chain links TRBV29-1 with TRBJ1-2; 9 bases line up with TRBD1. Trimming took 4 bases from V and 1 from J; bases not matched to a gene: 4. Looked up from germline, CDR1 is SQVTM and CDR2 is ANQGSEA. This CDR3 has 14 amino acids. This CDR3 is CSVVPGQGNYGYTF. The CDR3 bases are TGCAGCGTTGTACCGGGACAGGGTAACTATGGCTACACCTTC.

The chain links TRBV5-1 to TRBJ2-5, with 11 bases aligning to TRBD2. Germline V CDR1 and CDR2: SGHRS, YFSETQ. The V segment lost 0 bases and the J segment 5 bases; nucleotides outside the gene matches: 12. CDR3 length: 18 residues. CDR3 residues: CASSLDLAGGLVEETQYF. The CDR3 DNA follows: TGCGCCAGCAGCTTGGATCTAGCGGGAGGTTTGGTGGAGGAGACCCAGTACTTC. Together with reference TRBV5-1 and TRBJ2-5, the CDR3 gives the full variable domain: KAGVTQTPRYLIKTRGQQVTLSCSPISGHRSVSWYQQTPGQGLQFLFEYFSETQRNKGNFPGRFSGRQFSNSRSEMNVSTLELGDSALYLCASSLDLAGGLVEETQYFGPGTRLLVL.

Turning to this clonotype: The junction does not match germline at one end; this may be a read error. This chain uses TRBV12-3 or TRBV12-4 with TRBJ1-1; D uncertain. This CDR3 contains 12 residues. CDR3 in DNA: TGTGCCAGTAGTTTTCGCTTGCCTGAAGCTTTCTTT. Translation: CASSFRLPEAFF.

This clonotype was found a few times. V is TRBV5-6 and J is TRBJ2-2; TRBD2 matches 12 bases. Trimming at V came to 2 bases and at J to 4 bases, leaving 6 bases not matched to a gene. Looked up from germline, CDR1 is SGHDT and CDR2 is YYEEEE. This CDR3 contains 17 residues. The CDR3 region has the DNA TGTGCCAGCAGCTTTAAACTAGCGGGAGGACCCACCGGGGAGCTGTTTTTT. Translation gives CASSFKLAGGPTGELFF. The full variable domain, rest sourced from reference TRBV5-6 and TRBJ2-2, is DAGVTQSPTHLIKTRGQQVTLRCSPKSGHDTVSWYQQALGQGPQFIFQYYEEEERQRGNFPDRFSGHQFPNYSSELNVNALLLGDSALYLCASSFKLAGGPTGELFFGEGSRLTVL.

The chain uses TRBV4-3 and TRBJ1-6; D remains unclear. The CDR3 contains 16 residues. Germline lookup yields CDR1 LGHNA and CDR2 YSLEER. V shed 0 bases and J shed 6 bases, with 12 bases lying between them. CDR3 nucleotide sequence: TGCGCCAGCAGCCAAGAGGCCGGACGGGCTAATTCACCCCTCCACTTT. Residues: CASSQEAGRANSPLHF.

Worth noting for this clonotype: At one end the junction does not follow the germline gene, possibly because of a read error. The chain couples TRBV6-5 to TRBJ2-1; tentatively, D is TRBD2 (7 bases). In germline, CDR1 is MNHEY, CDR2 SVGAGI. The CDR3 is made up of 13 amino acids. CDR3 in DNA: TGTGCCAGCAGTGGGGGGGGCTCCAATGAGCTGTTCTTC. It translates to CASSGGGSNELFF.

This clonotype is a singleton in its sample. CDR3 region: CASSILTSGSGNEQFF. The DNA of the CDR3 is TGTGCCAGCAGCATTCTGACTAGCGGGAGCGGCAATGAGCAGTTCTTC. The chain has TRBV7-6 and TRBJ2-1; 12 bases agree with TRBD2. CDR3 length: 16 residues. The trim removed 5 bases at V and 6 bases at J, leaving 8 bases unmatched. Per germline, CDR1 SGHVS and CDR2 FNYEAQ.

The chain carries TRBV7-2 and TRBJ2-5; 12 bases are a match to TRBD2. The J call may not be correct, given that the DNA end is closer to TRBJ2-7. In germline, CDR1 is SGHTA, CDR2 FQGNSA. The CDR3 runs 15 residues. The CDR3 loop reads CASSLSPTSGSEQYF. The CDR3 DNA reads TGTGCCAGCAGCTTAAGTCCGACTAGCGGGAGCGAGCAGTACTTC.

J is TRBJ2-7 and V is TRBV20-1, with TRBD1 matching over 7 bases. V dropped 0 bases and J dropped 5; count of bases not matched to a gene: 10. Germline CDR1 reads DFQATT; CDR2 reads SNEGSKA (reference sequence). The CDR3 covers 15 residues. The CDR3 loop reads CSARELTGIYNEQYF. The CDR3 DNA sequence: TGCAGTGCTAGAGAACTGACAGGGATCTACAACGAGCAGTACTTC.

This chain links TRBV6-1 with TRBJ2-1; 12 bases map to TRBD2. The trim removed 6 bases at V and 5 bases at J, leaving 8 bases unmatched. Germline-derived CDR1 and CDR2 are MNHNS and SASEGT. This CDR3 has 16 amino acids. The CDR3 loop is CASSQTSGGGNNEQFF. CDR3 DNA: TGTGCCAGCAGCCAGACTAGCGGGGGAGGGAACAATGAGCAGTTCTTC.

This rearrangement joins TRBV10-3 to TRBJ2-1; 9 bases match TRBD2. CDR1 is ENHRY, CDR2 SYGVKD, per germline. There are 14 residues in the CDR3. V was pared by 8 bases and J by 1 base, with 3 bases of the junction left unmatched. In DNA, the CDR3 is TGTGCCATCTCTAGCGGGGTTTCCTACAATGAGCAGTTCTTC. Its translation is CAISSGVSYNEQFF.

V is TRBV20-1 and J is TRBJ2-7; D remains unclear. V was pared by 3 bases and J by 1 base, with 13 bases between. The CDR3 loop spans 14 amino acids. In germline, CDR1 is DFQATT, CDR2 SNEGSKA (reference sequence). The CDR3 nucleotides are TGCAGTGCTAGCATAGGCCAGGTGTCCTACGAGCAGTACTTC. Protein: CSASIGQVSYEQYF.